These 27 T cell receptor beta chains came from one sample sequenced in a study of identical twins. TCRdb passed the 5' RACE reads through MiXCR, listing each CDR3 protein once. The sample has roughly 720,000 distinct CDR3 sequences, over 15% seen once. The same data also went into a second study, on T cells expressing NK-cell markers.

Sequencing was carried out using PBMCs. Every receptor here comes from a young woman in good health.

The sample holds many counts of this clonotype. This chain connects TRBV5-6 to TRBJ2-1; D is possibly TRBD1 (6 bases). The germline gives CDR1 SGHDT, CDR2 YYEEEE. V was cut by 4 bases and J by 6 bases, with 11 bases left in between. CDR3 length: 13 residues. The CDR3 DNA is TGTGCCAGCAGCCGAACAGGGTTCAATGAGCAGTTCTTC. Protein sequence: CASSRTGFNEQFF.

This clonotype showed up many times. The chain recombines TRBV20-1 with TRBJ2-7, with D unresolved. Trimming removed 6 bases at V and 5 bases at J, with 20 bases between. The CDR3 runs 14 residues. Germline V gene data show CDR1 as DFQATT and CDR2 as SNEGSKA (reference sequence). The CDR3 DNA follows: TGCAGTGCCAACCGACCGCCCAGGCCCAACGAGCAGTACTTC. It translates to CSANRPPRPNEQYF.

The V call is TRBV18, the J call TRBJ2-3; possibly TRBD2 for D (6 bases). Germline V gene sequence: CDR1 KGHSH, CDR2 LQKENI. Trimming pared 8 bases from V and 6 bases from J, leaving 36 bases between. The CDR3 is 20 amino acids. The CDR3 DNA reads TGTGCCAGCACCCGTCGTGGGGGAGGTCGCTCGGGCTCGGTGGCGGATACGCAGTATTTT. As protein: CASTRRGGGRSGSVADTQYF.

This clonotype was detected a few times. The rearrangement joins TRBV6-1 to TRBJ2-7; 8 nucleotides line up with TRBD1. The CDR3 totals 14 residues. Germline V CDR1 and CDR2: MNHNS, SASEGT. V trimming: 6 bases; J trimming: 4 bases; junction bases outside the gene matches: 8. CDR3 in DNA: TGTGCCAGCAGCCGCTGGACAGGGCAGTACGAGCAGTACTTC. Encoded protein: CASSRWTGQYEQYF.

This clonotype was counted a few times. Mismatch with germline at one junction end may stem from a read error. Here the CDR3 reads CSVGTSGGSSEQYF. CDR3 bases: TGCAGCGTTGGGACTAGCGGGGGGTCCTCCGAGCAGTACTTC. The rearrangement uses TRBV29-1 and TRBJ2-7; 14 bases map to TRBD2. Looked up from germline, CDR1 is SQVTM and CDR2 is ANQGSEA. The CDR3 has 14 residues.

The sample holds one count of this clonotype. The chain recombines TRBV7-2 with TRBJ2-7; weak D call: TRBD1 (5 bases). The CDR3 spans 11 residues. V was clipped by 5 bases and J by 6 bases, with 8 bases between them. Germline CDR1 and CDR2: SGHTA and FQGNSA. The DNA of the CDR3 is TGTGCCAGCAGCCGACAGACCGAGCAGTACTTC. It is translated as CASSRQTEQYF. The complete variable domain, with remaining parts taken from reference TRBV7-2 and TRBJ2-7, reads GAGVSQSPSNKVTEKGKDVELRCDPISGHTALYWYRQSLGQGLEFLIYFQGNSAPDKSGLPSDRFSAERTGGSVSTLTIQRTQQEDSAVYLCASSRQTEQYFGPGTRLTVT.

V gene TRBV12-3 or TRBV12-4 combines with J gene TRBJ2-1, with TRBD2 identical over 7 bases. With V trimmed by 0 bases and J by 5 bases, 4 bases remained unmatched. The CDR3 is 15 amino acids. CDR3 sequence reads: CASSLAGLPDNEQFF. The CDR3 region has the DNA TGTGCCAGCAGTTTAGCGGGACTACCTGACAATGAGCAGTTCTTC.

This clonotype appeared many times. CDR3 sequence: CASSLAGRLNTEAFF. In DNA form, the CDR3 reads TGTGCCAGCAGCCTCGCCGGACGGTTGAACACTGAAGCTTTCTTT. This chain joins TRBV6-1 and TRBJ1-1; no definite D call. The germline CDR1 and CDR2 sequences are MNHNS and SASEGT. The CDR3 has 15 residues. Trimming cost V 6 bases and J 0 bases, with 14 bases left between them.

The genes are TRBV4-2 and TRBJ1-2; tentative D call: TRBD1 (5 bases). Germline CDR1 reads LGHNA; CDR2 reads YNFKEQ. Trimming took off 4 bases at V and 5 bases at J, with 14 bases between the two ends. The CDR3 spans 14 residues. The DNA for the CDR3 is TGTGCCAGCAGCCGGGAGGGGATTGAGTATGGCTACACCTTC. It specifies CASSREGIEYGYTF.

CDR3 sequence (DNA): TGCGCCAGCAGCCAAGATCGGACTAGCGGGAGGGGAACCTACGAGCAGTACTTC. Protein sequence: CASSQDRTSGRGTYEQYF. The V and J genes are TRBV4-3 and TRBJ2-7; 15 bases are a match to TRBD2. With V trimmed by 0 bases and J by 2 bases, 5 bases remained unmatched. The germline gives CDR1 LGHNA, CDR2 YSLEER. The CDR3 has 18 amino acids.

This clonotype was seen more than once but under ten times. The CDR3 region is CASSLVPINTEAFF. The CDR3 bases are TGCGCCAGCAGCTTGGTTCCGATCAACACTGAAGCTTTCTTT. The V and J genes are TRBV5-1 and TRBJ1-1, with unresolved D. This CDR3 contains 14 residues. Germline-derived CDR1 and CDR2 are SGHRS and YFSETQ. Deletions cut 0 bases from V and 2 bases from J, with 8 bases between.

This clonotype was detected only a few times. The chain links TRBV4-3 to TRBJ2-7; D call uncertain. Trimming pared 1 base from V and 5 bases from J, leaving 9 bases between. Germline loops: CDR1 LGHNA, CDR2 YSLEER. The CDR3 consists of 13 residues. CDR3 sequence reads: CASSQVVGHEQYF. The CDR3 bases are TGCGCCAGCAGCCAAGTTGTTGGACACGAGCAGTACTTC.

This clonotype was recorded a few times. The chain uses TRBV18 and TRBJ1-1; 9 bases fit TRBD1. CDR1 is KGHSH and CDR2 is LQKENI in the germline V gene. J gave up 8 bases and V 2 bases, and 9 bases lay outside the gene matches. This CDR3 region has 15 residues. CDR3 in DNA: TGTGCCAGCTCACCATCGGGACAGGGAGAAGCCGAAGCTTTCTTT. Amino acids: CASSPSGQGEAEAFF.

This clonotype was counted a few times. The chain combines TRBV12-3 or TRBV12-4 with TRBJ1-2; weak D call: TRBD1 (6 bases). V lost 2 bases and J lost 8, with 15 bases in between. The CDR3 extends over 14 amino acids. CDR3: CASSLLAGVGGYTF. The CDR3 DNA reads TGTGCCAGCAGTTTACTTGCAGGGGTCGGCGGCTACACCTTC.

This clonotype has a count of ten or more. The chain is built from TRBV6-6 and TRBJ2-3, with a tentative D call TRBD2 (6 bases). The CDR3 has 13 amino acids. Germline assignment: CDR1 MNHNY and CDR2 SVGAGI (reference sequence). Trimming took 8 bases from V and 3 from J, leaving 12 bases between them. CDR3 sequence reads: CASRVGGTDTQYF. CDR3 in DNA: TGTGCCAGCCGGGTCGGGGGTACAGATACGCAGTATTTT.

This sequence joins TRBV6-1 and TRBJ2-1; TRBD2 aligns across 7 bases. Germline values: CDR1 MNHNS, CDR2 SASEGT. V was pared by 7 bases and J by 2 bases, with 8 bases of the junction left unmatched. This CDR3 spans 15 amino acids. Here the CDR3 reads CASTHGGDTYNEQFF. The CDR3 DNA is TGTGCCAGCACCCATGGGGGGGATACCTACAATGAGCAGTTCTTC.

This clonotype occurred a few times. The genes are TRBV12-3 or TRBV12-4 and TRBJ1-4; no reliable D call. The CDR3 sequence is 11 residues long. Between the trimmed V and J ends, which lost 10 bases and 4 bases, there was a span of 7 bases. CDR3 nucleotide sequence: TGTGCCAACCTATATAATGAAAAACTGTTTTTT. Encoded protein: CANLYNEKLFF.

This clonotype occurred many times. The rearrangement links TRBV5-6 to TRBJ2-7; D unclear. Looked up from germline, CDR1 is SGHDT and CDR2 is YYEEEE. This CDR3 is built from 13 residues. With 1 base removed from V and 2 bases from J, the gap between germline ends came to 7 bases. The CDR3 protein is CASSLLRTYEQYF. CDR3 DNA sequence: TGTGCCAGCAGCTTGTTGCGGACCTACGAGCAGTACTTC.

The V and J genes are TRBV6-5 and TRBJ1-1, with D tentatively TRBD1 (5 bases). The CDR3 covers 14 residues. Germline-derived CDR1 and CDR2 are MNHEY and SVGAGI. Between the trimmed V and J ends, which lost 4 bases and 0 bases, there was a span of 9 bases. CDR3 in DNA: TGTGCCAGCAGTTGGACAAGAATGAACACTGAAGCTTTCTTT. This gives the protein CASSWTRMNTEAFF.

The chain joins TRBV20-1 to TRBJ1-4; D is unresolved. Trimming stripped 1 base from V and 0 bases from J, with 6 bases between. Germline loops: CDR1 DFQATT, CDR2 SNEGSKA (reference sequence). CDR3 size: 14 residues. DNA for the CDR3: TGCAGTGCTAGAGCGCATGCAACTAATGAAAAACTGTTTTTT. This translates into CSARAHATNEKLFF.

This clonotype was seen more than once but under ten times. The V and J genes are TRBV10-3 and TRBJ2-1; either TRBD1 or TRBD2 may fit D (6 bases each). The CDR3 spans 13 residues. V dropped 3 bases and J dropped 7 bases, with 10 bases sitting between them. CDR1 is ENHRY, CDR2 SYGVKD, per germline. The CDR3 loop reads CAISDVGGNEQFF. CDR3 sequence (DNA): TGTGCCATCAGTGATGTAGGGGGGAATGAGCAGTTCTTC.

This clonotype appeared a few times. The chain carries TRBV20-1 and TRBJ2-1; 9 bases agree with TRBD1. The CDR3 covers 15 residues. CDR1 is DFQATT, CDR2 SNEGSKA, per germline (reference sequence). The ends lost 5 bases at V and 7 bases at J; junction bases unmatched: 12. The CDR3 region is CSAPGRDRVFNEQFF. The CDR3 DNA sequence: TGCAGTGCTCCTGGGAGGGACAGGGTGTTTAATGAGCAGTTCTTC.

For the CDR3, the DNA is TGTGCCAGCAGCTTCGGCGGGAGTATCTACAATGAGCAGTTCTTC. Translated: CASSFGGSIYNEQFF. The chain employs TRBV11-3 and TRBJ2-1, with TRBD2 matching 7 bases. The germline V gene encodes CDR1 SGHNT and CDR2 YENEEA. CDR3 length equals 15 residues. The V segment lost 3 bases and the J segment 3 bases; nucleotides outside the gene matches: 5.

This clonotype came up many times. The V gene is TRBV7-9, the J gene TRBJ1-5; D remains unclear. CDR3 length: 14 amino acids. In germline, CDR1 is SEHNR, CDR2 FQNEAQ (reference sequence). Trimming took 8 bases from V and 3 from J, leaving 14 bases between them. CDR3 residues: CASGQSEFNQPQHF. CDR3 bases: TGTGCCAGCGGGCAGTCCGAATTCAATCAGCCCCAGCATTTT.

There are many counts of this clonotype. This chain joins TRBV6-5 and TRBJ2-5, with TRBD2 matching over 9 bases. The germline V gene has CDR1 MNHEY and CDR2 SVGAGI. J lost 2 bases, V lost 4 bases, and 5 bases had no gene match. The length of the CDR3 is 15 residues. CDR3 bases: TGTGCCAGCAGTTTGCTAGCGGGGACACAAGAGACCCAGTACTTC. Translated: CASSLLAGTQETQYF.

This chain joins TRBV11-3 and TRBJ2-1, with D unclear. The CDR3 has 14 residues. Germline CDR1 is SGHNT and CDR2 is YENEEA. V was pared by 5 bases and J by 8 bases, with 16 bases between. Here the CDR3 reads CASSRAPDMHEQFF. In nucleotides, the CDR3 is TGTGCCAGCAGCCGGGCTCCCGACATGCATGAGCAGTTCTTC.

The CDR3 DNA sequence: TGTGCCAGCAGCTTAACTCTCGACAGGGTAGAGACCCAGTACTTC. This sequence encodes CASSLTLDRVETQYF. V usage is TRBV7-7 and J usage is TRBJ2-5, with TRBD1 identical over 7 bases. The germline V gene encodes CDR1 SSHAT and CDR2 FNYEAQ (reference sequence). There are 15 residues in the CDR3. With 2 bases clipped from V and 4 bases from J, the junction kept 7 bases outside the gene matches.